This is a list of T cell receptor beta chains from one sample in a study of Ad26.COV2.S vaccination and SARS-CoV-2 variants. Assay: immunoSEQ multiplex PCR; the TCRdb copy retains only in-frame clones and omits some. The data hold over 100,000 clones, with roughly 75% observed a single time. Sequencing was performed on peripheral blood, taken after recovery from COVID-19. Receptors were obtained from a human donor who had recovered from COVID-19. The CDR3 runs from the conserved cysteine through the conserved F or W. D genes are given only for firm matches. Not all rows give a size; the values are once, few, many and, for expanded clones, a class.

D gene	V gene	clone size	CDR3 length	J gene	CDR3 protein	CDR3 DNA
.	TRBV28	once	11	TRBJ1-4	CASSLSRERVF	TGTGCCAGCAGTTTATCCAGGGAAAGGGTTTTT
.	TRBV5-1	few	16	TRBJ1-2	CASSLEGTATNYGYTF	TGCGCCAGCAGCTTGGAAGGGACGGCGACTAACTATGGCTACACCTTC
.	TRBV5-1	.	12	TRBJ2-3	CASSLDRDTQYF	TGCGCCAGCAGCTTGGACAGGGATACGCAGTATTTT
TRBD1	TRBV5-1	once	15	TRBJ2-3	CASSLVDRHTDTQYF	TGCGCCAGCAGCTTGGTGGACAGGCACACAGATACGCAGTATTTT
TRBD1	TRBV6-5	.	15	TRBJ2-2	CASRMDRGRNGELFF	TGTGCCAGCAGAATGGACAGGGGGAGAAACGGGGAGCTGTTTTTT
.	TRBV2	once	13	TRBJ1-4	CASSPAPNEKLFF	TGTGCCAGCAGCCCAGCCCCTAATGAAAAACTGTTTTTT
TRBD1	TRBV7-2	.	15	TRBJ1-4	CASSPETGVREKLFF	TGTGCCAGCAGCCCCGAGACAGGGGTGCGAGAAAAACTGTTTTTT
TRBD1	TRBV5-5	.	17	TRBJ1-1	CASSPRRTGGVLTEAFF	TGTGCCAGCAGCCCCCGGAGGACAGGGGGCGTCTTGACTGAAGCTTTCTTT
TRBD1	TRBV6-5	.	15	TRBJ2-7	CASSQPDRGINEQYF	TGTGCCAGCAGTCAGCCCGACAGGGGAATCAACGAGCAGTACTTC
.	TRBV9	.	15	TRBJ2-1	CASSAAGSSYNEQFF	TGTGCCAGCAGCGCTGCGGGGAGCTCCTACAATGAGCAGTTCTTC
TRBD1	TRBV5-5	.	14	TRBJ2-7	CASSLSGQGPITRF	TGTGCCAGCAGCCTTTCCGGACAGGGCCCAATAACTCGCTTC
.	TRBV11-2	.	13	TRBJ1-1	CASSLDRDTEAFF	TGTGCCAGCAGCTTAGACCGAGACACTGAAGCTTTCTTT
.	TRBV4-2	few	14	TRBJ2-2	CASSPQGGTGELFF	TGTGCCAGCAGCCCGCAGGGAGGCACCGGGGAGCTGTTTTTT
.	TRBV9	few	15	TRBJ1-5	CASSRDGHYNQPQHF	TGTGCCAGCAGCCGGGACGGTCATTACAATCAGCCCCAGCATTTT
.	TRBV6-5	.	12	TRBJ1-5	CASSFPNQPQHF	TGTGCCAGCAGTTTTCCGAATCAGCCCCAGCATTTT
TRBD2	TRBV6-2/TRBV6-3	.	15	TRBJ2-7	CASSYRSGGAYEQYF	TGTGCCAGCAGTTACCGAAGCGGGGGGGCCTACGAGCAGTACTTC
TRBD1	TRBV29-1	.	14	TRBJ2-2	CSVRTGINTGELFF	TGCAGCGTTAGGACAGGGATAAACACCGGGGAGCTGTTTTTT
.	TRBV9	.	14	TRBJ2-5	CASSVEGRTETQYF	TGTGCCAGCAGCGTAGAAGGACGGACAGAGACCCAGTACTTC
TRBD2	TRBV30	few	17	TRBJ2-2	CAWSVRWDYLNTGELFF	TGTGCCTGGAGTGTACGTTGGGACTACCTGAACACCGGGGAGCTGTTTTTT
.	TRBV2	.	13	TRBJ2-1	CASSESGDFTEFF	TGTGCCAGCAGTGAATCGGGGGACTTCACCGAGTTCTTC
TRBD1	TRBV3-1/TRBV3-2	.	15	TRBJ1-5	CASSGTGGINQPQHF	TGTGCCAGCAGCGGGACAGGGGGGATCAATCAGCCCCAGCATTTT
TRBD1	TRBV2	many	15	TRBJ2-5	CASRMDRGLQETQYF	TGTGCCAGCAGAATGGACAGGGGGCTCCAAGAGACCCAGTACTTC
.	TRBV6-1	.	16	TRBJ1-1	CASSEVQGSMNTEAFF	TGTGCCAGCAGTGAAGTTCAGGGTTCCATGAACACTGAAGCTTTCTTT
TRBD1	TRBV15	.	15	TRBJ1-1	CATSRDRGTNTEAFF	TGTGCCACCAGCAGAGACAGGGGGACGAACACTGAAGCTTTCTTT
TRBD1	TRBV11-1	.	14	TRBJ1-2	CASREGQGAGGYTF	TGTGCCAGCAGAGAGGGACAGGGGGCAGGAGGCTACACCTTC
.	TRBV6-5	.	14	TRBJ2-7	CASSTGQAVGEQYF	TGTGCCAGCAGTACCGGACAAGCGGTCGGCGAGCAGTACTTC
.	TRBV27	many	14	TRBJ1-1	CASSSTHPNTEAFF	TGTGCCAGCAGTTCCACTCACCCGAACACTGAAGCTTTCTTT
.	TRBV19	.	13	TRBJ1-5	CASRWEPNQPQHF	TGTGCCTCTCGGTGGGAACCTAATCAGCCCCAGCATTTT
.	TRBV5-4	once	12	TRBJ1-2	CASSQTGLGYTF	TGTGCCAGCAGCCAAACAGGGCTAGGCTACACCTTC
TRBD1	TRBV5-1	.	20	TRBJ2-1	CASSPTSGTEFISSYNEQFF	TGCGCCAGCAGCCCAACCTCCGGGACAGAGTTTATTAGCTCCTACAATGAGCAGTTCTTC
.	TRBV5-1	.	13	TRBJ2-3	CASSQQGEDTQYF	TGCGCCAGCAGTCAACAGGGAGAGGATACGCAGTATTTT
.	TRBV11-2	.	13	TRBJ1-1	CASSLESGHGAFF	TGTGCCAGCAGCTTAGAGAGTGGCCACGGGGCTTTCTTT
TRBD1	TRBV5-6	.	13	TRBJ2-3	CASSRTGPDTQYF	TGTGCCAGCAGCCGGACAGGTCCAGATACGCAGTATTTT
.	TRBV11-3	.	15	TRBJ2-3	CASSLGAGMADTQYF	TGTGCCAGCAGCTTGGGTGCAGGGATGGCAGATACGCAGTATTTT
.	TRBV7-9	.	14	TRBJ1-2	CASSGGSPLGGYTF	TGTGCCAGCAGCGGCGGCTCTCCCTTGGGGGGCTACACCTTC
.	TRBV28	.	13	TRBJ1-6	CASRPGTFSPLHF	TGTGCCAGCAGACCGGGGACCTTTTCACCCCTCCACTTT
.	TRBV3-1/TRBV3-2	.	14	TRBJ2-1	CASSGGLSYNEQFF	TGTGCCAGCAGTGGGGGACTCTCCTACAATGAGCAGTTCTTC
.	TRBV28	.	13	TRBJ1-2	CASSFVVSYGYTF	TGTGCCAGCAGTTTCGTGGTCAGCTATGGCTACACCTTC
.	TRBV5-1	.	13	TRBJ1-2	CASRPAGEYGYTF	TGCGCCAGCAGACCAGCGGGGGAGTACGGCTACACCTTC